These T cell receptor beta chains were read from a single sample in a study of T cells in Graves' hyperthyroidism and ophthalmopathy. MiXCR, run by TCRdb on the multiplex PCR reads, gives a single entry per CDR3 protein. The sample lists around 190,000 distinct CDR3 sequences, around 17% occurring once. Sequencing used blood. These receptors came from a woman between 50 and 59 years old with Graves' hyperthyroidism. The CDR3 runs from the conserved cysteine through the conserved F or W. The D gene is left open where the match is weak. Size tells how often a clone was seen (once, few, many) or the class of an expanded clone, and some rows leave it out.

j_gene | v_gene | d_gene | abundance | CDR3aa | CDR3nt
TRBJ2-5 | TRBV18 | NA | many | CASSPSVETQYF | TGTGCCAGCTCACCATCTGTAGAGACCCAGTACTTC
TRBJ2-5 | TRBV28 | NA | many | CASSLPGQRETQYF | TGTGCCAGCAGTTTACCAGGACAGCGGGAGACCCAGTACTTC
TRBJ2-3 | TRBV15 | TRBD2 | many | CATSRRLAGVDTQYF | TGTGCCACCAGCAGAAGACTAGCGGGAGTGGATACGCAGTATTTT
TRBJ1-2 | TRBV6-1 | NA | NA | CASSPLDTYSSYGYTF | TGTGCCAGCAGCCCTTTGGACACCTACTCTTCCTATGGCTACACCTTC
TRBJ2-1 | TRBV6-4 | NA | NA | CASSVNTAYNEQFF | TGTGCCAGCAGTGTCAATACTGCTTACAATGAGCAGTTCTTC
TRBJ1-1 | TRBV28 | NA | many | CATGEAAEAFF | TGTGCCACCGGGGAGGCAGCTGAAGCTTTCTTT
TRBJ2-7 | TRBV6-1 | NA | NA | CASRLRDGGISYEQYF | TGTGCCAGCAGACTCCGGGACGGAGGGATTTCCTACGAGCAGTACTTC
TRBJ2-3 | TRBV24-1 | NA | NA | CATSRGGIGADTQYF | TGTGCCACCTCTCGAGGGGGGATCGGAGCAGATACGCAGTATTTT
TRBJ2-5 | TRBV7-9 | NA | many | CASSFSGLGETQYF | TGTGCCAGCAGCTTCTCGGGGCTGGGAGAGACCCAGTACTTC
TRBJ1-1 | TRBV13 | TRBD1 | NA | CASSLGLEGADTEAFF | TGTGCCAGCAGCTTAGGCCTAGAGGGGGCGGACACTGAAGCTTTCTTT
TRBJ2-5 | TRBV20-1 | TRBD1 | many | CSATTGVGETQYF | TGCAGTGCAACGACAGGGGTTGGAGAGACCCAGTACTTC